The sequence of this T cell receptor beta chain was determined in a study of blood T cell repertoires in COVID-19. Study-wide context: The United States, Italy and Spain were the sources of the acute and convalescent COVID-19 samples. Sources were T cells, B-cell-depleted T cells, or PBMCs; the material itself was cDNA or gDNA.

Original analysis: Amplification with reference gene primers provided the estimates of nucleated cell counts. Sequencing was performed with immunoSEQ multiplex PCR; in TCRdb, only in-frame clones are kept and a portion is missing. The D gene and trimming were derived from the DNA, and the V and J assignments and clone size from that table. The sample consists of some 76,000 clones, around 87% of them appearing once. The CDR3 length is 15 residues. V shed 3 bases and J 7 bases; nucleotides not matched to a gene: 8. Germline CDR1 is LNHDA and CDR2 is SQIVND (reference sequence). J is TRBJ1-2 and V is TRBV19; 10 positions match TRBD1. The source of this sequence is a woman between 18 and 30 years old with acute or convalescent COVID-19. Sequenced input: peripheral blood. The CDR3 spells CASSITAGDRGGYTF. CDR3 coding DNA: TGTGCCAGTAGTATTACCGCCGGGGACAGGGGTGGCTACACCTTC.